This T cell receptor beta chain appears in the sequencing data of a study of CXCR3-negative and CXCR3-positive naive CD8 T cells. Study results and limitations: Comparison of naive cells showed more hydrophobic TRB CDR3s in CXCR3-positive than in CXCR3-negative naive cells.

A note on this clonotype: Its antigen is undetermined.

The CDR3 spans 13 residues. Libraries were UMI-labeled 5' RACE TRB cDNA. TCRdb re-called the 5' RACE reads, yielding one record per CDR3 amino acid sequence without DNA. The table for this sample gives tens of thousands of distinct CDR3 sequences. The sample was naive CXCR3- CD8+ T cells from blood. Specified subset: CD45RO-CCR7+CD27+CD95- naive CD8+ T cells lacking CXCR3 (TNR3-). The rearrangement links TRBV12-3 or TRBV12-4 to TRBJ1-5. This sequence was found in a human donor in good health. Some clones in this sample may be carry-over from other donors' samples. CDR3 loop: CASSFGSNQPQHF.